This TCR beta chain was found in a study of PD-1 blockade in classical Hodgkin lymphoma. Trimming removed 4 bases from V and 6 bases from J; junction bases left unmatched: 1. The V gene's germline CDR1 is ENHRY and CDR2 SYGVKD. CDR3 size: 13 residues. All trial patients relapsed after autologous stem cell transplantation. Complete response, partial response or progressive disease was each patient's best response. This clone was counted once. Its cognate antigen is unknown. The repertoire was sequenced with immunoSEQ multiplex PCR; TCRdb's copy has only in-frame clones and lacks some. The sample includes about 97,000 clones, over 80% of them seen just once. The study, taken as a whole, reports: In CD4+ cells, TCR diversity went up significantly by C4D1, but in CD8+ cells it did not. Compared with healthy donors, newly diagnosed patients reportedly showed lower baseline TCR diversity.

This specimen was peripheral blood mononuclear cells (PBMCs), taken at baseline. The origin of this receptor is a human donor with classical Hodgkin lymphoma. The chain links TRBV10-3 to TRBJ2-7, with 12 bases that match TRBD2. Here the CDR3 DNA reads TGTGCCATCAGTGGGGGACTAGCGGGCGAGCAGTACTTC. This sequence encodes CAISGGLAGEQYF.